The 10 T cell receptor beta chains below were found in one sample sequenced in a study of T-cell reconstitution after alpha-beta-depleted transplantation in children. For TCRbeta, the library was prepared with unique molecular identifiers. TCRdb called the PCR reads again in MiXCR, with one record for every CDR3 protein. This sample carries around 450,000 distinct CDR3 sequences, 43% of them seen once, and the ten largest clones take approximately 30%. The source material was PBMCs, sampled before TCRalphabeta/CD19-depleted stem cell transplant. These receptors were taken from a girl aged 2-10 years with aplastic anemia, due to receive a stem cell transplant.

This sequence joins TRBV6-5 and TRBJ2-1, with TRBD1 matching 8 bases. Germline CDR1 reads MNHEY; CDR2 reads SVGAGI. Germline trimming cut 4 bases from V and 2 bases from J; bases unmatched to any gene: 7. The CDR3 contains 16 residues. The CDR3 DNA reads as TGTGCCAGCAGTTCCCTAGCGACAGGGGCCTACAATGAGCAGTTCTTC. Its protein product is CASSSLATGAYNEQFF.

This clonotype came up a few times. The CDR3 DNA is TGCAGTGCTCATAGTACTCATGGCACTCAGCCCCAGCATTTT. Amino acid sequence: CSAHSTHGTQPQHF. J is TRBJ1-5 and V is TRBV20-1; D not certain. V lost 5 bases and J 6 bases, leaving 17 bases between the germline ends. The CDR3 consists of 14 residues. The germline V gene encodes CDR1 DFQATT and CDR2 SNEGSKA (reference sequence).

This clonotype was detected many times. The chain combines TRBV5-1 with TRBJ2-7, with 11 bases fitting TRBD1. CDR3 length: 15 residues. Germline trimming cut 5 bases from V and 5 bases from J; bases unmatched to any gene: 9. CDR1 and CDR2 from the germline V gene are SGHRS and YFSETQ. In DNA, the CDR3 is TGCGCCAGCAGTCGCCTTGGACAGGGGGCGCACGAGCAGTACTTC. Translated, it gives CASSRLGQGAHEQYF.

This clonotype appeared once. The chain employs TRBV12-3 or TRBV12-4 and TRBJ2-7; 8 bases fit TRBD2. The junction had 12 bases not matched to a gene; V was cut back by 5 bases and J by 6 bases. The CDR3 is made up of 15 amino acids. CDR3 in amino acids: CASSAQGLVYSEQYF. Written as DNA, the CDR3 is TGTGCCAGCAGTGCTCAGGGACTAGTCTACTCCGAGCAGTACTTC.

The gene calls are TRBV28 and TRBJ2-7; D gene uncertain. Germline assignment: CDR1 MDHEN and CDR2 SYDVKM. CDR3 length: 12 amino acids. V was pared by 5 bases and J by 3 bases, with 8 bases between. The CDR3 loop reads CASSGVRYEQYF. The CDR3 DNA reads TGTGCCAGCAGTGGGGTGCGCTACGAGCAGTACTTC. The whole variable domain, filled in from reference TRBV28 and TRBJ2-7, reads DVKVTQSSRYLVKRTGEKVFLECVQDMDHENMFWYRQDPGLGLRLIYFSYDVKMKEKGDIPEGYSVSREKKERFSLILESASTNQTSMYLCASSGVRYEQYFGPGTRLTVT.

This clonotype was picked up many times. This chain links TRBV19 with TRBJ2-1; possible D gene TRBD2, 6 bases. V shed 8 bases and J shed 5 bases, with 13 bases lying between them. CDR3 length: 13 residues. The V gene's germline CDR1 is LNHDA and CDR2 SQIVND (reference sequence). CDR3 bases: TGTGCCAGTTACTCGGGGGAGCACAATGAGCAGTTCTTC. Its translation is CASYSGEHNEQFF.

The V gene is TRBV20-1, the J gene TRBJ2-3; 13 nucleotides align to TRBD2. Unmatched junction bases numbered 5, after V lost 3 bases and J lost 2 bases. This CDR3 has 16 amino acids. The germline CDR1 and CDR2 sequences are DFQATT and SNEGSKA (reference sequence). CDR3 coding DNA: TGCAGTGCTAGTCTGGGACTAGCGGGATCCACAGATACGCAGTATTTT. This translates into CSASLGLAGSTDTQYF.

The chain is built from TRBV20-1 and TRBJ2-7; 7 bases are a match to TRBD1. Germline V gene sequence: CDR1 DFQATT, CDR2 SNEGSKA (reference sequence). V was clipped by 6 bases and J by 2 bases; unmatched bases: 10. CDR3 length: 14 residues. The CDR3 DNA is TGCAGTGCCGCAATTGCAGGGGGACCCTACGAGCAGTACTTC. This codes for CSAAIAGGPYEQYF.

The J gene is TRBJ2-1, the V gene TRBV5-8, with 9 bases aligning to TRBD2. With V trimmed by 6 bases and J by 2 bases, 6 bases remained unmatched. CDR3 size: 15 residues. Germline V gives CDR1 SGHTS, CDR2 YDEGEE. CDR3: CASTQAGGPYNEQFF. The CDR3 DNA reads as TGTGCCAGCACCCAAGCGGGGGGCCCCTACAATGAGCAGTTCTTC.

This clonotype was counted at least ten times. The rearrangement joins TRBV12-3 or TRBV12-4 to TRBJ1-1; TRBD1 matches at 8 bases. The CDR3 contains 10 residues. The junction had 2 bases not matched to a gene; V was cut back by 10 bases and J by 7 bases. CDR3 amino acids: CATRGHEAFF. The CDR3 DNA sequence: TGTGCCACCAGGGGGCATGAAGCTTTCTTT.